This T cell receptor (beta chain) is drawn from a study of T cells in Graves' hyperthyroidism and ophthalmopathy. Study as a whole: Peripheral blood was collected at initial diagnosis, before any treatment.

The V end was cut by 2 bases, the J end by 6 bases, with 13 bases between. Germline V gene data show CDR1 as MNHNS and CDR2 as SASEGT. This CDR3 contains 14 residues. The table lists this clonotype with many counts. RNA transcripts provided the source from which TCR beta CDR3 regions were amplified. Primed by the HTBI set, a first-round RT-PCR was run on the TCR CDR3. One entry per CDR3 protein, called by TCRdb with MiXCR from the multiplex PCR reads. Among hundreds of thousands of distinct CDR3 sequences listed, 11% to 15% were seen once. The patients, who ranged from 18 to 65 in age, presented with newly diagnosed hyperthyroidism lasting under 2 months. Diagnosis relied on clinical symptoms, serum thyroxine and TRAb, thyroid ultrasound and orbital computed tomography. Blood from later-ophthalmopathy patients was taken at first hyperthyroidism diagnosis.

V is TRBV6-1 and J is TRBJ1-1; D ambiguous. The material sequenced was blood. This sequence originates from a woman in her 30s with Graves' hyperthyroidism that later progressed to Graves' ophthalmopathy. This CDR3 is CASSERVRRAEAFF. For the CDR3, the DNA is TGTGCCAGCAGTGAACGAGTCAGGAGGGCTGAAGCTTTCTTT.